This T cell receptor (beta chain) was documented in a study of tumor and adjacent non-tumor tissue in lung cancer. Regarding the study as a whole: Top 100 clones took a larger repertoire share in normal lung. Tumor tissue had significantly higher TCR diversity than normal lung.

A modified ARM-PCR protocol with three rounds of nested PCR amplified TCRbeta. From the multiplex PCR reads, TCRdb called clonotypes with MiXCR, one entry per CDR3 protein. The sample includes about 200,000 distinct CDR3 sequences, about 71% of them seen just once. RNA was extracted from bulk tissue without any cell sorting. Donors were chemotherapy-naive, newly diagnosed lung cancer surgical patients in China, August–late 2014. Details on this clonotype: As yet, its antigen is unknown. The junction differs from germline at one of its ends, possibly a read error.

The length of the CDR3 is 15 residues. Sequenced material: lung tumor tissue. The sequence came from a man aged 55 to 70 with non-small cell lung cancer. This chain links TRBV12-3 or TRBV12-4 with TRBJ2-3; 13 bases map to TRBD2. CDR3 coding DNA: TGTGCCAGCACAGGGACTAGCGGGGACACAGATACGCGGTTTTTT. It encodes CASTGTSGDTDTRFF.